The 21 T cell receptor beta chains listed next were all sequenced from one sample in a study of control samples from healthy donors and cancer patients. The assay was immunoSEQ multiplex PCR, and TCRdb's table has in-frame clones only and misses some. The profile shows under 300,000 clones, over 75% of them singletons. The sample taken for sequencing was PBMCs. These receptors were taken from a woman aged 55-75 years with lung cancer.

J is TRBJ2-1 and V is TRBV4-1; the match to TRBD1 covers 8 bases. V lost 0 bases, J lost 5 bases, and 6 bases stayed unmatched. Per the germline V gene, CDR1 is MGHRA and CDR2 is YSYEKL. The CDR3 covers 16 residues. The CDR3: CASSQDSRGLNNEQFF. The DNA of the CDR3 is TGCGCCAGCAGCCAAGATTCCAGGGGGCTTAACAATGAGCAGTTCTTC.

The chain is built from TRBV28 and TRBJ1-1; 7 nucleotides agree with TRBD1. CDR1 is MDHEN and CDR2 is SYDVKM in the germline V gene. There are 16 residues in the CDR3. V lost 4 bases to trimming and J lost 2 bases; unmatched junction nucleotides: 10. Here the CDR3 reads CASSSTGVTRNTEAFF. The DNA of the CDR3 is TGTGCCAGCAGTTCTACAGGGGTAACAAGAAACACTGAAGCTTTCTTT.

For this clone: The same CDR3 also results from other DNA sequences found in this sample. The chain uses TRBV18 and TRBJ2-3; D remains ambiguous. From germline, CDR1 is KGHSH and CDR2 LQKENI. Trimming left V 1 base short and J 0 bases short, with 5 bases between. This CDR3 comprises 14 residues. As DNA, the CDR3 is TGTGCCAGCTCACCACTTGATAGCACAGATACGCAGTATTTT. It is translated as CASSPLDSTDTQYF.

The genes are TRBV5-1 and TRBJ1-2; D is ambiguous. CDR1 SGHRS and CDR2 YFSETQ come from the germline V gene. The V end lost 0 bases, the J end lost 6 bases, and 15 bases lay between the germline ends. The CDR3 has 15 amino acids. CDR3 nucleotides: TGCGCCAGCAGCTTGGACGCCACCTTAAGGGATGGCTACACCTTC. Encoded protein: CASSLDATLRDGYTF.

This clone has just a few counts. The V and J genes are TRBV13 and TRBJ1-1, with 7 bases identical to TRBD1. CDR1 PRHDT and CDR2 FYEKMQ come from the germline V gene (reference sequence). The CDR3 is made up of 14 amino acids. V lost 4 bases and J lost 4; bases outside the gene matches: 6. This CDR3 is CASSSSRGVTEAFF. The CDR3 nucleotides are TGTGCCAGCAGCTCCTCCAGGGGGGTCACTGAAGCTTTCTTT.

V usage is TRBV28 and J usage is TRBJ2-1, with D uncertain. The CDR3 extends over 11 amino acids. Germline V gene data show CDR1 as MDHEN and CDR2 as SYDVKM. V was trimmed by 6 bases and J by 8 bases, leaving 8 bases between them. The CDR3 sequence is CASRSNYEQFF. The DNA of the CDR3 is TGTGCCAGCAGGTCTAACTATGAGCAGTTCTTC.

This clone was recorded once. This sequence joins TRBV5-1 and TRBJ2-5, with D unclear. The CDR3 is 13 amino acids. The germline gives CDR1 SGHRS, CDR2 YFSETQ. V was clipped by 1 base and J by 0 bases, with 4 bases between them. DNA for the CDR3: TGCGCCAGCAGCTTGCTGTACCAAGAGACCCAGTACTTC. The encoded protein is CASSLLYQETQYF.

The CDR3 DNA is TGTGCCAGCAGCTTAGGCTACAACACCGGGGAGCTGTTTTTT. This translates into CASSLGYNTGELFF. This chain uses TRBV7-8 with TRBJ2-2; no definite D call. Germline assignment: CDR1 SGHVS and CDR2 FQNEAQ. Deletions cut 1 base from V and 2 bases from J, with 5 bases between. This CDR3 has 14 amino acids. The full variable domain, rest sourced from reference TRBV7-8 and TRBJ2-2, is GAGVSQSPRYKVAKRGQDVALRCDPISGHVSLFWYQQALGQGPEFLTYFQNEAQLDKSGLPSDRFFAERPEGSVSTLKIQRTQQEDSAVYLCASSLGYNTGELFFGEGSRLTVL.

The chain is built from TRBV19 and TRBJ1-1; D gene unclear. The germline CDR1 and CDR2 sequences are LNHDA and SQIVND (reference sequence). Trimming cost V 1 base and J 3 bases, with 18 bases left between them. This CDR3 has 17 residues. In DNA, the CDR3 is TGTGCCAGTAGTATAGCGACTTTGGTAAGCATTGACACTGAAGCTTTCTTT. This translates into CASSIATLVSIDTEAFF.

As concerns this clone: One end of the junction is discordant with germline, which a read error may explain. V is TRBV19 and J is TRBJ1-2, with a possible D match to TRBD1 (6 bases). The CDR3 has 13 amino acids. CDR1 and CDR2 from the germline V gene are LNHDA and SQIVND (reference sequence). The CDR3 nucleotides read TGTGCCAGTATCGGGACACCTAAGTATGGCTACACCTTC. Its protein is CASIGTPKYGYTF.

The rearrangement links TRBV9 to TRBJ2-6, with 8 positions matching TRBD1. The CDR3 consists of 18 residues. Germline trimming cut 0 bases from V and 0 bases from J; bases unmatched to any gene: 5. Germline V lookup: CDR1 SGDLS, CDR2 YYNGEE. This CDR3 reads CASSVANRGDSGANVLTF. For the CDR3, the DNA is TGTGCCAGCAGCGTAGCGAACAGGGGGGACTCTGGGGCCAACGTCCTGACTTTC.

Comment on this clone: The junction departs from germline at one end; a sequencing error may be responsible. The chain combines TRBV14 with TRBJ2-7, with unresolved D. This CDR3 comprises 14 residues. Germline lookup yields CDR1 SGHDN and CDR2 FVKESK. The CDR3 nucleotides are TGTGCCAGCAGCCATAGGAAGGGCCCCTACGAGCAGCACTTC. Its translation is CASSHRKGPYEQHF. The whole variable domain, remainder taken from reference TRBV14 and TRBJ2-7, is EAGVTQFPSHSVIEKGQTVTLRCDPISGHDNLYWYRRVMGKEIKFLLHFVKESKQDESGMPNNRFLAERTGGTYSTLKVQPAELEDSGVYFCASSHRKGPYEQHFGPGTRLTVT.

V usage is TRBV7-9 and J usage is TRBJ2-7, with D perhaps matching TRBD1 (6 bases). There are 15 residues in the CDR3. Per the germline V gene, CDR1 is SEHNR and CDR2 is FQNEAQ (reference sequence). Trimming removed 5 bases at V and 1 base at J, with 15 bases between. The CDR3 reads CASSHGGQQSYEQYF. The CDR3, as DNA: TGTGCCAGCAGCCACGGAGGACAGCAGTCCTACGAGCAGTACTTC.

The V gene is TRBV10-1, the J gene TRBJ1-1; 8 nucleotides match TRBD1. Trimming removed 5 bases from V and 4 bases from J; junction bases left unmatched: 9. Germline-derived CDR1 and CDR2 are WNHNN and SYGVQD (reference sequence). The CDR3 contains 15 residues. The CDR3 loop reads CASSPDRAIATEAFF. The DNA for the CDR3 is TGCGCCAGCAGTCCGGACAGGGCGATTGCCACTGAAGCTTTCTTT.

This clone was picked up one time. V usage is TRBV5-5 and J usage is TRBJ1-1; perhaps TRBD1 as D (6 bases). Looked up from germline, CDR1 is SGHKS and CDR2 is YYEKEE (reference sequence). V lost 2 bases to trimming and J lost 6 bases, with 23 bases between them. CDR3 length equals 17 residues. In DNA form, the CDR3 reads TGTGCCAGCAGCTTAGGAAGACATGCAGGGGTAGACGCTGAAGCTTTCTTT. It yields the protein CASSLGRHAGVDAEAFF.

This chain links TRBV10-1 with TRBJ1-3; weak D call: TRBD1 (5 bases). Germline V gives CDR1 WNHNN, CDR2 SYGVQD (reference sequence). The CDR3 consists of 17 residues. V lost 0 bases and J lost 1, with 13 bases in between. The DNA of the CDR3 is TGCGCCAGCAGTGAGTCCATTTGGGGGATATCTGGAAACACCATATATTTT. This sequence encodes CASSESIWGISGNTIYF.

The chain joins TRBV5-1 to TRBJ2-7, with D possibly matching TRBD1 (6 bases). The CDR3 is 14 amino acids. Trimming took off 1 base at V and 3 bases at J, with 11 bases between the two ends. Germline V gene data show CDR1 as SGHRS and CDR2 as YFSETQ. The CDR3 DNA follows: TGCGCCAGCAGCTTGTATGGGGGCCACTACGAGCAGTACTTC. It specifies CASSLYGGHYEQYF.

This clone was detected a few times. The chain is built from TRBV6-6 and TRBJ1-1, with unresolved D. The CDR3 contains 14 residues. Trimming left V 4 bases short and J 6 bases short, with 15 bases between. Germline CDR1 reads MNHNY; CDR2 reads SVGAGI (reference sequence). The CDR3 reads CASSSARVTAEAFF. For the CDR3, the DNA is TGTGCCAGCAGTTCCGCGAGGGTCACAGCTGAAGCTTTCTTT.

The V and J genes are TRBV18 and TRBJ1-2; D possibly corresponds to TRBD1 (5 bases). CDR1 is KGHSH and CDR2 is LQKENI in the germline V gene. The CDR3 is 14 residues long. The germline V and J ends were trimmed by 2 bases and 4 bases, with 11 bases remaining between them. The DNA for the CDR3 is TGTGCCAGCTCACCATCACAGGAGTTCTATGGCTACACCTTC. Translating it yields CASSPSQEFYGYTF. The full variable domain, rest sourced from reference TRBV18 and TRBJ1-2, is NAGVMQNPRHLVRRRGQEARLRCSPMKGHSHVYWYRQLPEEGLKFMVYLQKENIIDESGMPKERFSAEFPKEGPSILRIQQVVRGDSAAYFCASSPSQEFYGYTFGSGTRLTVV.

The CDR3, as DNA: TGTGCCAGCGGGAGGGAATCCGGCTACACCTTC. It translates to CASGRESGYTF. V gene TRBV2 combines with J gene TRBJ1-2; no clear D gene. Trimming removed 8 bases at V and 8 bases at J, with 12 bases between. The germline V gene has CDR1 SNHLY and CDR2 FYNNEI. The CDR3 contains 11 residues.

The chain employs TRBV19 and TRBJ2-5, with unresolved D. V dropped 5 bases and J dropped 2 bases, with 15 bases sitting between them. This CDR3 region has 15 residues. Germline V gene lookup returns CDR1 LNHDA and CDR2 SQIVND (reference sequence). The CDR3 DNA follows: TGTGCCAGTAGTCCCATCCCAGGCCCTCAAGAGACCCAGTACTTC. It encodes CASSPIPGPQETQYF.